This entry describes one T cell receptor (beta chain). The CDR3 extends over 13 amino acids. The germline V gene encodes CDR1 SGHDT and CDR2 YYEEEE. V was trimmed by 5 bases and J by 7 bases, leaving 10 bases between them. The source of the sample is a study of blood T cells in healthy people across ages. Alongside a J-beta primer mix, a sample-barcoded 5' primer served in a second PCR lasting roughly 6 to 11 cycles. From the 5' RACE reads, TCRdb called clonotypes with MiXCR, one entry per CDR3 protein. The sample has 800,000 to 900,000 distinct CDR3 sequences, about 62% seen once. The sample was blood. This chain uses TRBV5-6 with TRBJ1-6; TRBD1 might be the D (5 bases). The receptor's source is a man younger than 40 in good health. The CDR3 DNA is TGTGCCAGCAGACCTAACAGGAATTCACCCCTCCACTTT. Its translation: CASRPNRNSPLHF. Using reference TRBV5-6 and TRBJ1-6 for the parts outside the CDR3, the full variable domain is DAGVTQSPTHLIKTRGQQVTLRCSPKSGHDTVSWYQQALGQGPQFIFQYYEEEERQRGNFPDRFSGHQFPNYSSELNVNALLLGDSALYLCASRPNRNSPLHFGNGTRLTVT.